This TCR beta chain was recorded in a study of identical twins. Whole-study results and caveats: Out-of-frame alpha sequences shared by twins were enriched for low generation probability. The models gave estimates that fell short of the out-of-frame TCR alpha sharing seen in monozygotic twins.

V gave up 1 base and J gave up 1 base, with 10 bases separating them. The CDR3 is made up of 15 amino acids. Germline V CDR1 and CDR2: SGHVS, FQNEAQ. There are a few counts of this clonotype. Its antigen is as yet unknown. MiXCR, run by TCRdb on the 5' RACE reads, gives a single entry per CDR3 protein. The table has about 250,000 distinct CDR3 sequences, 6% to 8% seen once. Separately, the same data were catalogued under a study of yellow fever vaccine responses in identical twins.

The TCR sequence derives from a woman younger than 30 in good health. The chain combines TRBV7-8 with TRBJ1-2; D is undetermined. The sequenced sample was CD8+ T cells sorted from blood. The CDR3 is CASSLGGRYNYGYTF. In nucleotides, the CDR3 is TGTGCCAGCAGCTTAGGAGGACGGTATAACTATGGCTACACCTTC.